This T cell receptor beta chain was identified during a study of T cell repertoires in ileal Crohn's disease. At the level of the study: Thiopurines (approximately 10) or anti-TNF agents (approximately 20) were given postoperatively to about half. Study-wide points: Clonal expansions were more frequent in active smokers than non-smokers at surgery. High-frequency clones were more common in sorted CD8 than CD4 cells.

This clone has just one count. Its matching antigen is unknown. Generated by immunoSEQ multiplex PCR, the TCRdb table keeps only in-frame clones and is missing some. In the table there are more than 4,500 clones, roughly 80% of which are singletons. The CDR3 loop spans 13 amino acids. The germline V gene encodes CDR1 SGHDN and CDR2 FVKESK. The ends were cut back, 4 bases at V and 5 bases at J, with 12 bases in the middle. V gene TRBV14 combines with J gene TRBJ2-7; D is undetermined. The origin of this receptor is an adult with Crohn's disease. Input material: ileal tissue. For the CDR3, the DNA is TGTGCCAGCAGCCTCAAAAGGAGAAACGAGCAGTACTTC. This translates into CASSLKRRNEQYF.